This TCR beta chain emerged from a study of blood T cell repertoires in COVID-19. The V gene lost 2 bases and the J gene lost 14 bases, with 16 bases spanning the gap. The V gene's germline CDR1 is LNHDA and CDR2 SQIVND (reference sequence). CDR3 length equals 13 residues. The table came from immunoSEQ multiplex PCR; TCRdb's copy has only in-frame clones and leaves some out. The profile covers hundreds of thousands of clones, with about 88% appearing a single time and around 2.7% taken by the ten largest. The V gene is TRBV19, the J gene TRBJ2-1, with D tentatively TRBD2 (5 bases). This clonotype originated in a man aged 60 to 75 who had recovered from COVID-19. The specimen sequenced was PBMCs or T cells enriched from blood (not recorded which). DNA for the CDR3: TGTGCCAGTAGTATAAGCGGCAGGCTTAAGAAGTTCTTC. It encodes CASSISGRLKKFF. Based on the CDR3 plus reference TRBV19 and TRBJ2-1, the full variable domain is DGGITQSPKYLFRKEGQNVTLSCEQNLNHDAMYWYRQDPGQGLRLIYYSQIVNDFQKGDIAEGYSVSREKKESFPLTVTSAQKNPTAFYLCASSISGRLKKFFGPGTRLTVL.